The clone carrying this T cell receptor (beta chain) showed up just a few times. Its antigen is as yet unknown. The TCR beta cDNA libraries contained unique molecular identifiers. Yield was 500,000 to 600,000 cDNA molecules from around 0.96 to 9.9 million T cells. TCRdb re-analysed the PCR reads in MiXCR, keeping a single row per CDR3 protein. The data show hundreds of thousands of distinct CDR3 sequences, more than 50% seen once. The data belong to a study of post-analysis software for immune sequencing data. Study results and caveats: With F measure, samples from one preparation batch clustered together strongly.

The TCR was taken from a girl aged 2-10 years with multiple sclerosis. Material for sequencing was blood.

Written as DNA, the CDR3 is TGTGCCAGCAGCGTAGGGCTCGAGAGCACAGATACGCAGTATTTT. Its translation is CASSVGLESTDTQYF. V gene TRBV9 combines with J gene TRBJ2-3, with D hard to call. V was trimmed by 0 bases and J by 0 bases, leaving 8 bases between them. The germline gives CDR1 SGDLS, CDR2 YYNGEE. This CDR3 has 15 residues.